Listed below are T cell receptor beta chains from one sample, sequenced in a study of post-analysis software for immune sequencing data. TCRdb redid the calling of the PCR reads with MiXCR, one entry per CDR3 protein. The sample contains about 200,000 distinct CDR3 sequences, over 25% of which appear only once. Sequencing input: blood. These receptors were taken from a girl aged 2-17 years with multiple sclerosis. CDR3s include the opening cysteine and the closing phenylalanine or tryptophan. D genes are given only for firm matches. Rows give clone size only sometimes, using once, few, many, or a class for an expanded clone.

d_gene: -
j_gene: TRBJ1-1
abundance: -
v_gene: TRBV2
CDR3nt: TGTGCCAGCAATGGTCGAGGGCTAACTGAAGCTTTCTTT
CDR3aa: CASNGRGLTEAFF

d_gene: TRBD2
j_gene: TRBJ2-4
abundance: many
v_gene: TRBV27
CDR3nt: TGTGCCAGCAGTGGTTTCGGGGAGGGCATTCAGTACTTC
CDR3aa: CASSGFGEGIQYF

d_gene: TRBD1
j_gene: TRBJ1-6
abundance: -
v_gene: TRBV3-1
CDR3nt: TGTGCCAGCAGCCACCACCGGGACAGGGTTTCACCCCTCCACTTT
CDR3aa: CASSHHRDRVSPLHF

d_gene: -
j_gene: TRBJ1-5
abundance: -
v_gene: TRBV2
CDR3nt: TGTGCCAGCGGCGTTGTCTACAATCAGCCCCAGCATTTT
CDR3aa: CASGVVYNQPQHF

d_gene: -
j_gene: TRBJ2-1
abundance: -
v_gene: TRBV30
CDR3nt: TGTGCCTGGAGTGTACGGCGGACCTCTGGCTACAATGAGCAGTTCTTC
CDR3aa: CAWSVRRTSGYNEQFF

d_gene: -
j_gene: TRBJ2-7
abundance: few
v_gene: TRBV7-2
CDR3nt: TGTGCCAGCAGCTGGGGGACGGGGACTTACGAGCAGTACTTC
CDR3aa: CASSWGTGTYEQYF

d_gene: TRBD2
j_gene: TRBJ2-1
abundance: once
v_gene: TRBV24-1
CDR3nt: TGTGCCACCAGTGGGACTAGCGGGAGTGGCAATGAGCAGTTCTTC
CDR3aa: CATSGTSGSGNEQFF

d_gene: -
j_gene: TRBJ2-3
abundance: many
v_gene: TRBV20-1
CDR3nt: TGCAGTGCTATCCGCCTAGGCACAGATACGCAGTATTTT
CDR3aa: CSAIRLGTDTQYF

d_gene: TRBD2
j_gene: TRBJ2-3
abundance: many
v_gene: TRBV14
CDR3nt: TGTGCCAGCAGCCAAACGCGGACTAGCGGACCTACAGATACGCAGTATTTT
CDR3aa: CASSQTRTSGPTDTQYF

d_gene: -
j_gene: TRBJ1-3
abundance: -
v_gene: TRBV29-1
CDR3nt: TGCAGCGTTGAGGACGGACCCTCTGGAAACACCATATATTTT
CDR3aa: CSVEDGPSGNTIYF

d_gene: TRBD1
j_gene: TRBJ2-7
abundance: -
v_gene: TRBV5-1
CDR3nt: TGCGCCAGCAGCTTCGGGACAGGGGCTAGGAACGAGCAGTACTTC
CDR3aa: CASSFGTGARNEQYF

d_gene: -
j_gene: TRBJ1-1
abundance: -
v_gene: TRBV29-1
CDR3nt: TGCAGCGTTGGGGGCAGTTTGAACACTGAAGCTTTCTTT
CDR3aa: CSVGGSLNTEAFF

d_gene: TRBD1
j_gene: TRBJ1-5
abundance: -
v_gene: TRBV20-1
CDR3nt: TGCAGTGCTAGAGCGGCAGGGGGACAGCCCCAGCATTTT
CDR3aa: CSARAAGGQPQHF

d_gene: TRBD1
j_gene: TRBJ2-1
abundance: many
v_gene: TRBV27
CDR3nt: TGTGCCAGCAGCCAGACAGGGCAATCCTACAATGAGCAGTTCTTC
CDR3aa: CASSQTGQSYNEQFF

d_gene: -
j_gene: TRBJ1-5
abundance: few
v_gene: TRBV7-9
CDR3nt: TGTGCCAGCAGCTTTATGTTTATTGAGGGGATCCTTACCAATCAGCCCCAGCATTTT
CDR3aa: CASSFMFIEGILTNQPQHF

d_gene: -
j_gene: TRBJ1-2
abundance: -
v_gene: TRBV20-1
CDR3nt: TGCAGTGCTAGAGATCCGGTACAGGGCGGATATGGCTACACCTTC
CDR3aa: CSARDPVQGGYGYTF

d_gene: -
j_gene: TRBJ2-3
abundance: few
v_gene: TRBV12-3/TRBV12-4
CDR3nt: TGTGCCAGCAGTTTGTTGGTCTGGGGTGATGGGACAGATACGCAGTATTTT
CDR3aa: CASSLLVWGDGTDTQYF

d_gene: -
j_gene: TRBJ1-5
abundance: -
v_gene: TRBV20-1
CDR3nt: TGCAGTGCTAGAGATGCCCTAGCGGGGGTTCCGAATCAGCCCCAGCATTTT
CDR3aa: CSARDALAGVPNQPQHF

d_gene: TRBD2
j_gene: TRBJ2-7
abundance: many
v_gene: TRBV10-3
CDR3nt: TGTGCCATCACCAAATCCATAGCGGGAGGTAACGAGCAGTACTTC
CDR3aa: CAITKSIAGGNEQYF

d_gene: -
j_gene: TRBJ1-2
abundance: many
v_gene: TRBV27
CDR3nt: TGTGCCAGCAGTTTATTCCGGGGGGCGGGGTACACCTTC
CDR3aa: CASSLFRGAGYTF

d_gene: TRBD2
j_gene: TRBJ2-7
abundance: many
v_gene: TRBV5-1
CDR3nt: TGCGCCAGCAGCTTGGAGGAGCGGGATTACTACGAGCAGTACTTC
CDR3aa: CASSLEERDYYEQYF

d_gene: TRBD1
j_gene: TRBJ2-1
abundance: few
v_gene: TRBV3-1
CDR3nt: TGTGCCAGCAGCCATGGGACAGGGACAAATGAGCAGTTCTTC
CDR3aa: CASSHGTGTNEQFF

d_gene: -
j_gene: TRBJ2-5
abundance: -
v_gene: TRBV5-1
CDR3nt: TGCGCCAGGAGTCTGAGCGGCGGGGAGGTTTGGAAGACCCAGTACTTC
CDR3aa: CARSLSGGEVWKTQYF

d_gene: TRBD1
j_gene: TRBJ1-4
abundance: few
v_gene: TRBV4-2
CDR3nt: TGTGCCAGCAGCCAACCCGCGGACAGGAACTTTAATGAAAAACTGTTTTTT
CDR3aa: CASSQPADRNFNEKLFF

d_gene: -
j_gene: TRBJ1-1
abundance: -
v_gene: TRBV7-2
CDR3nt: TGTGCCAGCAGCCCTGACTCCCGGGGTGGAGAAGCTTTCTTT
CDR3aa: CASSPDSRGGEAFF

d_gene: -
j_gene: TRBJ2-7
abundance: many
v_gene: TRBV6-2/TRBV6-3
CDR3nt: TGTGCCAGCAGTGACGGGGGACAATCCTACGAGCAGTACTTC
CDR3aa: CASSDGGQSYEQYF

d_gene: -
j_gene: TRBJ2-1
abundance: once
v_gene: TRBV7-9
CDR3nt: TGTGCCAGCTGGCGGACGAACAATGAGCAGTTCTTC
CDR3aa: CASWRTNNEQFF

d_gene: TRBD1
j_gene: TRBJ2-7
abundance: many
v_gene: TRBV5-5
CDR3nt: TGTGCCAGCAGCGACCCAACAGGGGCGGAGTCCTACGAGCAGTACTTC
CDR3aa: CASSDPTGAESYEQYF

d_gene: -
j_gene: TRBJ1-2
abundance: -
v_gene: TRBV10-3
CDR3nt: TGTGCGATCGGGGGGGTGGCCGCTAACTATGGCTACACCTTC
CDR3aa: CAIGGVAANYGYTF

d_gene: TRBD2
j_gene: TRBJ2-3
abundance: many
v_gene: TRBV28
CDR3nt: TGTGCCAGCAGTGCCCCAGGACTAGCGGGCTTATTGGGAGATACGCAGTATTTT
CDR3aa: CASSAPGLAGLLGDTQYF

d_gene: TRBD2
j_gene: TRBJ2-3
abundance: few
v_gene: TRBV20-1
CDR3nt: TGCAGTGCTCCGGGACTAACTAGCACAGATACGCAGTATTTT
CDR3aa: CSAPGLTSTDTQYF

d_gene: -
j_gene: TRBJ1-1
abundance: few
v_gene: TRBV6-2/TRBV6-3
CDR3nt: TGTGCCAGCAGTTACCGTCGGGGGAACACTGAAGCTTTCTTT
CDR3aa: CASSYRRGNTEAFF

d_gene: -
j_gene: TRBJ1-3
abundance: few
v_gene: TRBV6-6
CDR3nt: TGTGCCAGCAGTCTCGGGGGGGCATCCGGAAACACCATATATTTT
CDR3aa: CASSLGGASGNTIYF

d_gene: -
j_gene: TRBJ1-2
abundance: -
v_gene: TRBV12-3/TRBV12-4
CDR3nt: TGTGCCAGCAGTTTCTTCGACAGACCTAACTATGGCTACACCTTC
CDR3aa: CASSFFDRPNYGYTF

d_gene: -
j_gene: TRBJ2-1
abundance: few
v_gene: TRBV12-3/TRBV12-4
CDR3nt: TGTGCCAGCAGCCCCGGTAGGGGCGGGGTGGTTTACAATGAGCAGTTCTTC
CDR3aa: CASSPGRGGVVYNEQFF

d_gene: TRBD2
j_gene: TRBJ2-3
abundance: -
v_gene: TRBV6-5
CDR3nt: TGTGCCAGCTCCCTGAGCGGGGGGGCCTTGGCGCAGTATTTT
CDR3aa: CASSLSGGALAQYF

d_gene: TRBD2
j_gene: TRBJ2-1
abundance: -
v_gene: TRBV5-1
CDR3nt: TGCGCCAGCAGCCCGGTGGCTAGCGGGGGGGGAATCAATGAGCAGTTCTTC
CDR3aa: CASSPVASGGGINEQFF

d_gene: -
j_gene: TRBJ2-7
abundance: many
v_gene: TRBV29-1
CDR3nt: TGCAGCGTTGGGGCGGGTGGCTACGAGCAGTACTTC
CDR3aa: CSVGAGGYEQYF

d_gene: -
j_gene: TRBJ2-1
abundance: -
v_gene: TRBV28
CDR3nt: TGTGCCAGCAGTTTAAGCGGCTACAGTGAGCAGTTCTTC
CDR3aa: CASSLSGYSEQFF

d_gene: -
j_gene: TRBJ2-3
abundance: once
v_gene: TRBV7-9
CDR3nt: TGTGCCAGCAGCTTAGCGCTTGTGGATACGCAGTATTTT
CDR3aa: CASSLALVDTQYF

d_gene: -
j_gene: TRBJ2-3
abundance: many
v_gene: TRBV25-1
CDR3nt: TGTGCCAGCAGTGGGTCGGCGGGGAGGGGGGATACGCAGTATTTT
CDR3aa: CASSGSAGRGDTQYF

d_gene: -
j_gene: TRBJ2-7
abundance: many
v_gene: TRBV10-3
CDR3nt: TGTGCCATCAGTGAGTCGGGAGAACAGCACCAGTACTTC
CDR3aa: CAISESGEQHQYF

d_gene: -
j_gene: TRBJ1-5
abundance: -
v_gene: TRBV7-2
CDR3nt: TGTGCCAGCAGCTTAACGGCAGGGGCCCGGCAGCCCCAGCATTTT
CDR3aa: CASSLTAGARQPQHF

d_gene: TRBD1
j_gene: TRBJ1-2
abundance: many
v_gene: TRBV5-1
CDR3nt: TGCGCCAGCAGCTTTACGGCTCCCGGACAGGGCCGCCGTATCGGGGGCTACACCTTC
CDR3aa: CASSFTAPGQGRRIGGYTF

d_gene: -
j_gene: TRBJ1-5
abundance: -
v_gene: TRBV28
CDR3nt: TGTGCCTGCAGTTCCGATCATGGTAGCAATCAGCCCCAGCATTTT
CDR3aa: CACSSDHGSNQPQHF

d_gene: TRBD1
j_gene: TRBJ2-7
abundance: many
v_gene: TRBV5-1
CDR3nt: TGCGCCAGCAGCTTCCCGGGACAGGGGTACTCCTACGAGCAGTACTTC
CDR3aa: CASSFPGQGYSYEQYF

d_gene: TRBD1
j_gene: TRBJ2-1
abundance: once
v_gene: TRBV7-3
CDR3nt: TGTGCCAGCAGCCCGGGGACAGGCTTCTCCTACAATGAGCAGTTCTTC
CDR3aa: CASSPGTGFSYNEQFF

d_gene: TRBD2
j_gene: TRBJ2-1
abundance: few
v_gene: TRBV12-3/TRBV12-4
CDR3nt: TGTGCCAGCATCCCAACTAGCGGGGCTAGAAATGAGCAGTTCTTC
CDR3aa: CASIPTSGARNEQFF

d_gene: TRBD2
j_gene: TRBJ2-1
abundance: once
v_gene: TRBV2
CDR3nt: TGTGCCAGCAGAGGGGGGACTAGCGGACCCAGCTCCTACAATGAGCAGGTCTTC
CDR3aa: CASRGGTSGPSSYNEQVF

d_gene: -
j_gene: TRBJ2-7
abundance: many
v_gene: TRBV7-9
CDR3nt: TGTGCCAGCAGCTCAGGGATAATCTACGAGCAGTACTTC
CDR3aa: CASSSGIIYEQYF

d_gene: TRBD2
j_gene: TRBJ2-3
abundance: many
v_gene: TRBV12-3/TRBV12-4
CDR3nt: TGTGCCAGCAGTATCAAGGCCGGGGGGGAAGATACGCAGTATTTT
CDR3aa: CASSIKAGGEDTQYF

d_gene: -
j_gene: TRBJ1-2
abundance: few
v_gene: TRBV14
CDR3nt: TGTGCCAGCAGCCAAGATATACGCGGGGACTATGGCTACACCTTC
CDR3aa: CASSQDIRGDYGYTF

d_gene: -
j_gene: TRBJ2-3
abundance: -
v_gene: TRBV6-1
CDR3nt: TGTGCCAGCAGTGAATACACAGATACGCAGTATTTT
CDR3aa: CASSEYTDTQYF

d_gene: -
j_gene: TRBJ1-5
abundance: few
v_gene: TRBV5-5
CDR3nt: TGTGCCAGCAGCCAAGGGACGGCAGGGAGAGCCCAGCCCCAGCATTTT
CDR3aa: CASSQGTAGRAQPQHF

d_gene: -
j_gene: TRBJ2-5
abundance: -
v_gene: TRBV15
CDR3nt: TGTGCCACCAGCACCACAGGGCGAGGAGAGACCCAGTACTTC
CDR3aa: CATSTTGRGETQYF

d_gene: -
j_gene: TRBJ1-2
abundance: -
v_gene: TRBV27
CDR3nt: TGTGCCAGCGGCGGCCGGTCTGGGTCCTGGGCTAACTATGGCTACACCTTC
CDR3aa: CASGGRSGSWANYGYTF

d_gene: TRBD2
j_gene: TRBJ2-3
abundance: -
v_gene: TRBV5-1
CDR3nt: TGCGCCAGCAGCTTCAGCGGGGGGCCCACAGATACGCAGTATTTT
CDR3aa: CASSFSGGPTDTQYF

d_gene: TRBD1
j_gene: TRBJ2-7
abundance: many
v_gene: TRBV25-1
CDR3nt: TGTGCCAGCAGTGCGGACAGGCTGCACTACGAGCAGTACTTC
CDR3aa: CASSADRLHYEQYF

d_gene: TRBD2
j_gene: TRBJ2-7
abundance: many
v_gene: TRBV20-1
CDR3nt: TGCAGTGCCCTCCTTAGCGGGAGAGGGTACGAGCAGTACTTC
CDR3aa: CSALLSGRGYEQYF